Detailed here is one T cell receptor (beta chain). This CDR3 is also generated by other DNA sequences in the sample. This sample was included in a study of cytomegalovirus exposure and HLA in healthy donors. With 60 Vbeta and 13 Jbeta primers, the PCR was carried out. Only in-frame clones appear in the TCRdb table, and some are missing; sequencing was by immunoSEQ multiplex PCR. The sample has some 140,000 clones; about 84% are singletons. CDR1 is SGHRS, CDR2 YFSETQ, per germline. This CDR3 contains 13 residues. V was shortened by 7 bases and J by 1 base, with 9 bases between the two germline ends. The V gene is TRBV5-1, the J gene TRBJ1-3, with D uncertain. The sequence was collected from a woman aged 40 to 55 in good health and CMV-seropositive. The specimen was PBMCs. The CDR3 protein is CASSPGSGNTIYF. CDR3 bases: TGCGCCAGCTCACCGGGATCTGGAAACACCATATATTTT.